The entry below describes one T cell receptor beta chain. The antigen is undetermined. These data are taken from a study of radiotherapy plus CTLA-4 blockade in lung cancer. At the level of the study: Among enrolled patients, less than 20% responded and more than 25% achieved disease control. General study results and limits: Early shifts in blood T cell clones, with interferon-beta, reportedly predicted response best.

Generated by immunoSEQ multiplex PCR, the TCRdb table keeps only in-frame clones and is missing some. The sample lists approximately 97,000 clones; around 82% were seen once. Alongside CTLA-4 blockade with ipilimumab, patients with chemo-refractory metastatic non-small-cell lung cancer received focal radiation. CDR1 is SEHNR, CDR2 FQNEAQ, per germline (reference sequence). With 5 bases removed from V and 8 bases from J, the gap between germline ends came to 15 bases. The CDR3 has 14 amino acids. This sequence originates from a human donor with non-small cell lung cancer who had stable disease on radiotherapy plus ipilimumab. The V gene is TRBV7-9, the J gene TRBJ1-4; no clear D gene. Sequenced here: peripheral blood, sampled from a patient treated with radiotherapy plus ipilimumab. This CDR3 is CASSTYRTGEKLFF. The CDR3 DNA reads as TGTGCCAGCAGCACTTACCGTACCGGGGAAAAACTGTTTTTT.